Detailed here is one T cell receptor (beta chain). This specimen includes other DNA sequences encoding the same CDR3. This sample was taken from a study of shared clonotypes between healthy human individuals. The wider study: Each donor contributed plates that comprised three CD4 naive, three CD4 memory, two CD8 naive and one CD8 memory.

The V and J ends lost 0 bases and 6 bases, in that order; junction bases with no gene match: 4. The CDR3 extends over 15 amino acids. Germline V gene data show CDR1 as SGHRS and CDR2 as YFSETQ. Nashville, Tennessee was home to all donors, who were Caucasian adults. Using immunoSEQ multiplex PCR, the repertoire was profiled, and TCRdb retains in-frame clones only, with some absent. The sample includes around 2,000,000 clones, roughly 95% of them seen just once. The origin of this receptor is a young man in good health. This sequence joins TRBV5-1 and TRBJ2-1; 9 nucleotides line up with TRBD2. Source material: naive CD4+ T cells sorted from blood. Sample subset: CD45RA+ positively selected. The CDR3 is CASSLVAGGPNEQFF. The CDR3 coding sequence is TGCGCCAGCAGCTTGGTGGCGGGGGGGCCCAATGAGCAGTTCTTC.